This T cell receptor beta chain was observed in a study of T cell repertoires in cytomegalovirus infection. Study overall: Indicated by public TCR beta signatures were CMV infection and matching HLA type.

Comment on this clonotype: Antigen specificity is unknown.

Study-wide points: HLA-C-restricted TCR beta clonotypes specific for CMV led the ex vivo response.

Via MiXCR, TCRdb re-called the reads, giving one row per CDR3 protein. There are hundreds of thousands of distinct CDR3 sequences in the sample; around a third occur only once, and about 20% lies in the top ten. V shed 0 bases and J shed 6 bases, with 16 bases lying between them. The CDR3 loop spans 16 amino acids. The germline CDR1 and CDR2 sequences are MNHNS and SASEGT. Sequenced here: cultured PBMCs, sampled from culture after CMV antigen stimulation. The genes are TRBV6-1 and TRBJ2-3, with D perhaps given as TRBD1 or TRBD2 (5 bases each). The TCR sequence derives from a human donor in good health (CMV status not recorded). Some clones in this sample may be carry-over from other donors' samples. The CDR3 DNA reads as TGTGCCAGCAGTGAAGCAACGGGTCAGGGACCGGATACGCAGTATTTT. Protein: CASSEATGQGPDTQYF.